This section outlines one T cell receptor beta chain sequence together with its context. Its antigen is not known. This CDR3 is also generated by other DNA sequences in the sample. Antigen-specific CD4+ T cells were first expanded with viral peptide pools by the ViraFEST assay and only then sequenced. Following an approximately ten-day culture, CD4+ T cells were purified. The healthy vaccine recipients, who had no prior SARS-CoV-2 infection, showed negative nucleocapsid antibodies. Fresh IL-2-containing medium replaced half the medium on days 3 and 7. These data originate in a study of vaccination effects on CD4 cells after COVID-19. Study-wide points: From healthy vaccinees, only 1 of 255 vaccine-induced clones also reacted to common cold coronaviruses.

The V and J ends lost 0 bases and 0 bases respectively, with 10 bases between them. The CDR3 loop spans 15 amino acids. Germline V CDR1 and CDR2: SGHRS, YFSETQ. This table comes from immunoSEQ multiplex PCR, and its TCRdb copy is limited to in-frame clones, with some not included. The profile shows 30,000 to 40,000 clones, around three quarters of them singletons. The sample was CD4+ T cells from PBMCs cultured with HCoV-OC43 spike peptides, taken before COVID-19 vaccination. Subset indicated: HCoV-OC43 spike overlapping peptide pool stimulation. The clonotype was recovered from a human donor who received a COVID-19 vaccine. The V gene is TRBV5-1, the J gene TRBJ2-7; D unclear. CDR3 protein: CASSLVGGSSYEQYF. CDR3 sequence (DNA): TGCGCCAGCAGCTTGGTAGGCGGCAGCTCCTACGAGCAGTACTTC.